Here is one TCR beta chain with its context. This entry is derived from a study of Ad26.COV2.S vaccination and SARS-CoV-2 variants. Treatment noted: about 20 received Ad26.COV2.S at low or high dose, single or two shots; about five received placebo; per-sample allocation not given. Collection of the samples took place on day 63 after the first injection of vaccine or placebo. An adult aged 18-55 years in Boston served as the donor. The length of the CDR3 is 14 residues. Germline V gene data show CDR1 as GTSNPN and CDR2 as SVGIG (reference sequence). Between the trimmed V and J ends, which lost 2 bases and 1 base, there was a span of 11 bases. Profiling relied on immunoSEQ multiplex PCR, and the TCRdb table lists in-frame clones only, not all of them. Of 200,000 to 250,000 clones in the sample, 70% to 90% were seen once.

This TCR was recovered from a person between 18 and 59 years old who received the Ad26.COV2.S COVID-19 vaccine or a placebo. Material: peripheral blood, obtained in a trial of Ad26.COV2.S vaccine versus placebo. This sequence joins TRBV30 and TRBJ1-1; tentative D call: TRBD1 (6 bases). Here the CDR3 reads CAWSPLRGNTEAFF. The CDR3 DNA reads TGTGCCTGGAGTCCTCTCAGGGGGAACACTGAAGCTTTCTTT.